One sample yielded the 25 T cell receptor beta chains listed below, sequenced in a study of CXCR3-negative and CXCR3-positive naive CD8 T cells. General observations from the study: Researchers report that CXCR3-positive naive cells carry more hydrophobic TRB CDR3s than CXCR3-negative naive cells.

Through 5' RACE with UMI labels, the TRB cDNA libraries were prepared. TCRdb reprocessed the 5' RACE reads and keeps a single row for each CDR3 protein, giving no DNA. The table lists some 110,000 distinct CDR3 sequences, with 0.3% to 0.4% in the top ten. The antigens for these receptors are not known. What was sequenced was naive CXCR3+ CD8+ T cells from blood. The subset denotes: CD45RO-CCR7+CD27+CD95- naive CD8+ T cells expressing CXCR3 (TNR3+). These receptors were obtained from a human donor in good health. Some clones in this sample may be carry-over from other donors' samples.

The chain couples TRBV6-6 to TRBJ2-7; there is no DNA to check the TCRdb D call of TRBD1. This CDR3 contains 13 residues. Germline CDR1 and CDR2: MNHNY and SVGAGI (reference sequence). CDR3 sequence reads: CASSYPGLYEQYF.

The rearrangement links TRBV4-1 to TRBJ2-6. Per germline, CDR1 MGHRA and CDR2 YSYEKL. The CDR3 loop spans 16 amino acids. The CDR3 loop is CASSQPVTSGANVLTF.

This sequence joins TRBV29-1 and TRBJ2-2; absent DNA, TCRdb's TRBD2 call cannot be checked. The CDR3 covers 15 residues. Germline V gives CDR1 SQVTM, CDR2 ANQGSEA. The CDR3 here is CSVALSGGYTGELFF.

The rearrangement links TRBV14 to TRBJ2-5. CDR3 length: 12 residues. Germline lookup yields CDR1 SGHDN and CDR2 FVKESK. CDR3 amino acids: CASSQDYETQYF.

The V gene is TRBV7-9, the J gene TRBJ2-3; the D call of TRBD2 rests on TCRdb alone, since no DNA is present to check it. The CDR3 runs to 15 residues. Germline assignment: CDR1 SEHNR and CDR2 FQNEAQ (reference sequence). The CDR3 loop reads CASSWGRASTDTQYF.

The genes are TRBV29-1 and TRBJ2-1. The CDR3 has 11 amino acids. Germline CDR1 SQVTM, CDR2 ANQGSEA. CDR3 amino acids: CSVVGGNEQFF.

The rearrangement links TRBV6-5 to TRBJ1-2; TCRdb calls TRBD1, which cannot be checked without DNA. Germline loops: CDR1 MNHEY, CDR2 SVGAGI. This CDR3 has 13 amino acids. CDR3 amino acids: CASSYGGTDGYTF.

CDR3: CSVEGEQETQYF. The rearrangement uses TRBV29-1 and TRBJ2-5; TCRdb gives TRBD1 as the D gene, but with no DNA this cannot be confirmed. The length of the CDR3 is 12 residues. The germline V gene has CDR1 SQVTM and CDR2 ANQGSEA.

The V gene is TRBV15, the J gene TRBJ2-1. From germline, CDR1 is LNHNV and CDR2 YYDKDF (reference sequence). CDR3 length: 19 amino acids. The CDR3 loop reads CATSRVGLVGSMEYNEQFF.

The CDR3 reads CSVLQATYEQYF. The J gene is TRBJ2-7, the V gene TRBV29-1; TCRdb picks TRBD1, but there is no DNA to check that call. CDR3 length equals 12 residues. Looked up from germline, CDR1 is SQVTM and CDR2 is ANQGSEA.

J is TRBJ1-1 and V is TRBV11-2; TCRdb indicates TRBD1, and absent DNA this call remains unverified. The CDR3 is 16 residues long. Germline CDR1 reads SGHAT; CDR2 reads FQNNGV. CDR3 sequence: CASSHPHRGLNTEAFF.

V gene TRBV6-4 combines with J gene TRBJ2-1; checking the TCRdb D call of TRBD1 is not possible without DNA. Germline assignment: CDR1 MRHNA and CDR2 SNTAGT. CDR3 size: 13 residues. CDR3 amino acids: CASRGGGYNEQFF.

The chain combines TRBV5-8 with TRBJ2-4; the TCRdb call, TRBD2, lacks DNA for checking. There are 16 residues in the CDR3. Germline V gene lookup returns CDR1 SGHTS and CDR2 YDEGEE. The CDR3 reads CASRLRDALAKNIQYF.

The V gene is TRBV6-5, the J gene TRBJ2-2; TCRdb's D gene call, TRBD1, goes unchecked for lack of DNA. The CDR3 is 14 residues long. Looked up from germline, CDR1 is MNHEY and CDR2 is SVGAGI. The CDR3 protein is CASCKDPGAGELFF.

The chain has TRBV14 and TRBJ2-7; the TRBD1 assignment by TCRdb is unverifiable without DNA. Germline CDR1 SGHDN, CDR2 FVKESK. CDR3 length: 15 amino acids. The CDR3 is CASSHTGGAPYEQYF.

CDR3 in amino acids: CSVEGPAGTSYEQYF. The chain joins TRBV29-1 to TRBJ2-7; TCRdb proposes TRBD2, but this gene call is untestable without DNA. Germline V gives CDR1 SQVTM, CDR2 ANQGSEA. The CDR3 sequence is 15 residues long.

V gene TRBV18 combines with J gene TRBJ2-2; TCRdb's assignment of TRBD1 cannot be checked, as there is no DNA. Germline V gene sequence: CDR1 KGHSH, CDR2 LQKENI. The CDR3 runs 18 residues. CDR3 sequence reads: CASSPPPGQGPNTGELFF.

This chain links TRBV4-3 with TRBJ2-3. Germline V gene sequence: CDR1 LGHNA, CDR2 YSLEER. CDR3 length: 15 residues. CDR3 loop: CASSQEAVSTDTQYF.

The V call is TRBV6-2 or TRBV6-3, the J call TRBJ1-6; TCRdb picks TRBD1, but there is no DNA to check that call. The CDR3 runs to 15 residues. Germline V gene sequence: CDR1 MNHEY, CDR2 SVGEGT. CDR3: CASSVQGVGDSPLHF.

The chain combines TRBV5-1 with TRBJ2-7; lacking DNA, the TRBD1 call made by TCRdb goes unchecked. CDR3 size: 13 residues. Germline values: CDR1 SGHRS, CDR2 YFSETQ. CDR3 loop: CASSLRDHYEQYF.

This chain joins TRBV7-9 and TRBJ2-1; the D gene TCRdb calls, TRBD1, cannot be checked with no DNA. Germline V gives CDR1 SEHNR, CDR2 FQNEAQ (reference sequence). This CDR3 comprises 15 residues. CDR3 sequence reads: CASSPGTGLYNEQFF. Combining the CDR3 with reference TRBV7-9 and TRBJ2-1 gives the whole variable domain DTGVSQNPRHKITKRGQNVTFRCDPISEHNRLYWYRQTLGQGPEFLTYFQNEAQLEKSRLLSDRFSAERPKGSFSTLEIQRTEQGDSAMYLCASSPGTGLYNEQFFGPGTRLTVL.

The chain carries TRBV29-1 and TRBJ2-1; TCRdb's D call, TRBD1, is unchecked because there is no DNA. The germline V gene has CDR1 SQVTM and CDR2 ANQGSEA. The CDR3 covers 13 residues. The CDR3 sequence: CSVRGGLGNEQFF.

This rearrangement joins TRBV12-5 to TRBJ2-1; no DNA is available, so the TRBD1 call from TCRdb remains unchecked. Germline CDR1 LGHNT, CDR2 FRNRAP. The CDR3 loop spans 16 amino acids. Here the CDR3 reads CASGQGQGYSYNEQFF. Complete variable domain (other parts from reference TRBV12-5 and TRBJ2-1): DARVTQTPRHKVTEMGQEVTMRCQPILGHNTVFWYRQTMMQGLELLAYFRNRAPLDDSGMPKDRFSAEMPDATLATLKIQPSEPRDSAVYFCASGQGQGYSYNEQFFGPGTRLTVL.

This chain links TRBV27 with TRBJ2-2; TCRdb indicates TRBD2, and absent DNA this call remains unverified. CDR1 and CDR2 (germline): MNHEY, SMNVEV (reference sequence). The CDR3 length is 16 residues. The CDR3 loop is CASSFLRTSGTGELFF.

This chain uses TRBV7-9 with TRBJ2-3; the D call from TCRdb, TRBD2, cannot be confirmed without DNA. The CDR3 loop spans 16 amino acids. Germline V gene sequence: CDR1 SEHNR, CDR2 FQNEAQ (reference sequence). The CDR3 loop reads CASSWALGTGTDTQYF. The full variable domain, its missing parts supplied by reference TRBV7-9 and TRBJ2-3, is DTGVSQNPRHKITKRGQNVTFRCDPISEHNRLYWYRQTLGQGPEFLTYFQNEAQLEKSRLLSDRFSAERPKGSFSTLEIQRTEQGDSAMYLCASSWALGTGTDTQYFGPGTRLTVL.